This TCR beta chain was identified during a study of blood T cell repertoires in COVID-19. In the study overall: The United States, Italy and Spain were the sources of the acute and convalescent COVID-19 samples.

Authors' analysis steps: Scientists estimated how many nucleated cells there were by amplifying reference gene primers. Using immunoSEQ multiplex PCR, the repertoire was profiled, and TCRdb retains in-frame clones only, with some absent. V, J and clone size derive from that table, while D and trimming were established from the DNA sequence. The sample yields 75,000 or so clones, roughly 85% seen once. The CDR3 covers 13 residues. Germline V gives CDR1 LGHDT, CDR2 YNNKEL (reference sequence). Trimming removed 8 bases at V and 1 base at J, with 11 bases between. What was sequenced was peripheral blood. This clonotype originated in a woman aged 70 to 79 with acute or convalescent COVID-19. This chain uses TRBV3-1 (or the pseudogene TRBV3-2) with TRBJ1-1; no reliable D call. CDR3 loop: CASSRGWNTEAFF. The CDR3, as DNA: TGTGCCAGCTCGCGGGGTTGGAACACTGAAGCTTTCTTT.